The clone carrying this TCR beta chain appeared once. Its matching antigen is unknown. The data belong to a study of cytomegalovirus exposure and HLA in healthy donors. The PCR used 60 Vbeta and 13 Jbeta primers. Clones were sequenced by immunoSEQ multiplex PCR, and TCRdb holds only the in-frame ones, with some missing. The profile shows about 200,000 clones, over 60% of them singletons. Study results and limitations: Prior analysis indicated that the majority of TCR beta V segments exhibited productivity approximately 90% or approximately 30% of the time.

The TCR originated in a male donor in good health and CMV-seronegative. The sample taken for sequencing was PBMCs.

Here the CDR3 reads CASSLGGEGSYEQYF. In DNA, the CDR3 is TGTGCCAGCAGTTTGGGGGGGGAAGGGTCCTACGAGCAGTACTTC. The rearrangement uses TRBV28 and TRBJ2-7, with TRBD2 matching over 7 bases. The CDR3 length is 15 residues. Per germline, CDR1 MDHEN and CDR2 SYDVKM. The V gene end was trimmed by 3 bases and the J gene end by 1 base; junction bases not matched to a gene: 6.